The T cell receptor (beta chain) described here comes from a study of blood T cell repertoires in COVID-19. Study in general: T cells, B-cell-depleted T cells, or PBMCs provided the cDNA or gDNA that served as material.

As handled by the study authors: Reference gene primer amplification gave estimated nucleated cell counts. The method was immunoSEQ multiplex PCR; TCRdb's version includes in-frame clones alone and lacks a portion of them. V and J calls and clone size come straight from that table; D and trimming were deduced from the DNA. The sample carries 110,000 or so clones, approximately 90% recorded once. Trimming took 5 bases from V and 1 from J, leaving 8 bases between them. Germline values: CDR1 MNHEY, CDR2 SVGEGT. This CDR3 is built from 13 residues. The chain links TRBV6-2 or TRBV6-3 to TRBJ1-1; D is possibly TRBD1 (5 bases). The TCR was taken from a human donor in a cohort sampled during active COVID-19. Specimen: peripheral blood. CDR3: CASSHTGNTEAFF. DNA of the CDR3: TGTGCCAGCAGTCATACAGGGAACACTGAAGCTTTCTTT.